This TCR beta chain was observed in a study of shared clonotypes between healthy human individuals. Deletions cut 5 bases from V and 4 bases from J, with 13 bases between. CDR1 and CDR2 (germline): MNHNY, SVGAGI (reference sequence). The CDR3 contains 14 residues. The protocol was immunoSEQ multiplex PCR, while the TCRdb copy is restricted to in-frame clones and leaves out a portion. The table shows roughly 1 million clones, with around 78% occurring only once. This clone has only one observation. Its antigen remains unidentified. Study conclusions and caveats: What naive subsets generally showed was a larger estimated richness than memory subsets showed.

Sequencing was performed on memory CD4+ T cells from PBMCs. The subset denotes: CD45RA-negative fraction. The chain links TRBV6-6 to TRBJ2-3; tentative D call: TRBD2 (6 bases). This TCR was recovered from a man younger than 35 in good health. Some clones in this sample may be carry-over from other donors' samples. CDR3 sequence: CASSHRDSSDTQYF. The CDR3 DNA reads as TGTGCCAGCAGTCACCGGGACTCCTCAGATACGCAGTATTTT.